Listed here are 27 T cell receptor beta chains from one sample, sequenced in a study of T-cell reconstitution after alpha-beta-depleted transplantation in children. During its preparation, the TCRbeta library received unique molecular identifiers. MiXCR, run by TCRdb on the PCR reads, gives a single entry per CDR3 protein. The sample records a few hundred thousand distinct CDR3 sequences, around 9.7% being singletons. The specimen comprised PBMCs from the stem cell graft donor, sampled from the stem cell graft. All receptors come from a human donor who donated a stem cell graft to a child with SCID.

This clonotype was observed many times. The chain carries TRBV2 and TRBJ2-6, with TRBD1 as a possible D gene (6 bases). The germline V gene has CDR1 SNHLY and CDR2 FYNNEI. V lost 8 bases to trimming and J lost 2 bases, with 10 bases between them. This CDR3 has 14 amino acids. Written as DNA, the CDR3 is TGTGCCAGCGCTTCAGGGGCTGGGGCCAACGTCCTGACTTTC. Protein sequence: CASASGAGANVLTF.

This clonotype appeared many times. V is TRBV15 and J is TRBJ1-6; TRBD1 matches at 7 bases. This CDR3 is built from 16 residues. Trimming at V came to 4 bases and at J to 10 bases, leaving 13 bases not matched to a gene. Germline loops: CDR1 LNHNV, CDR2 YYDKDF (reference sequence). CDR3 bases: TGTGCCACCAGCACCTTCCCCCCCGGGACAGAATCACCCCTCCACTTT. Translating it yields CATSTFPPGTESPLHF.

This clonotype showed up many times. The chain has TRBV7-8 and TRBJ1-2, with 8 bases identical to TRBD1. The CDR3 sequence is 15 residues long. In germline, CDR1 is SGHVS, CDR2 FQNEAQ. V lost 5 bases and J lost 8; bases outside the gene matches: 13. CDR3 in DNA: TGTGCCAGCAGCGGCCGAGGGACAGGCGGAGGCGGCTACACCTTC. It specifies CASSGRGTGGGGYTF.

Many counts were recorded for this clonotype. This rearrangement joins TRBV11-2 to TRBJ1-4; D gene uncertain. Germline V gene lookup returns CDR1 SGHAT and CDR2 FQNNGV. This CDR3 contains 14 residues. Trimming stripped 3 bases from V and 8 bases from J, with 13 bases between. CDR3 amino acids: CASSFRVVSEKLFF. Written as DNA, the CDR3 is TGTGCCAGCAGCTTTCGGGTGGTGAGCGAAAAACTGTTTTTT. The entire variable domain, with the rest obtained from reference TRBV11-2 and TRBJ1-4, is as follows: EAGVAQSPRYKIIEKRQSVAFWCNPISGHATLYWYQQILGQGPKLLIQFQNNGVVDDSQLPKDRFSAERLKGVDSTLKIQPAKLEDSAVYLCASSFRVVSEKLFFGSGTQLSVL.

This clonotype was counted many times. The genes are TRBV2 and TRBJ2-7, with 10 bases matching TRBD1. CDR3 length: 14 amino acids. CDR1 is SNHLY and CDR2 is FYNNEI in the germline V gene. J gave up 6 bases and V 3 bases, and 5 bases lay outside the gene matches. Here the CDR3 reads CASSDGTGVVEQYF. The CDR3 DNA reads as TGTGCCAGCAGTGATGGGACAGGGGTTGTCGAGCAGTACTTC.

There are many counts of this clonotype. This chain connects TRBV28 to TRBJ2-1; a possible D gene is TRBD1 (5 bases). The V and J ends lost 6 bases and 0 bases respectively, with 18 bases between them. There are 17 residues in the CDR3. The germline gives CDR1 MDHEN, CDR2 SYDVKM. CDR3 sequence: CASSPSTTVPSYNEQFF. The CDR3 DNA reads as TGTGCCAGCAGCCCCTCCACGACAGTGCCCTCCTACAATGAGCAGTTCTTC.

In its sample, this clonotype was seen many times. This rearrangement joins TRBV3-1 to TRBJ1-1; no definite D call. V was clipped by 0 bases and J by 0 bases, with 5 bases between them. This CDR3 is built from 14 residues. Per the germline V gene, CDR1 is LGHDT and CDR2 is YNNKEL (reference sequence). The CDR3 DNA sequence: TGTGCCAGCAGCCAAGACGAACTGAACACTGAAGCTTTCTTT. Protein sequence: CASSQDELNTEAFF.

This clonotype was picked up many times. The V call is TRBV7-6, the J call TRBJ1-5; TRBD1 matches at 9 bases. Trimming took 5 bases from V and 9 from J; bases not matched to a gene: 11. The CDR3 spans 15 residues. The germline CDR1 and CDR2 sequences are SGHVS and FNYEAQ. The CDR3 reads CASSLAGTGMWPQHF. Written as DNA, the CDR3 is TGTGCCAGCAGCCTGGCCGGGACAGGGATGTGGCCCCAGCATTTT.

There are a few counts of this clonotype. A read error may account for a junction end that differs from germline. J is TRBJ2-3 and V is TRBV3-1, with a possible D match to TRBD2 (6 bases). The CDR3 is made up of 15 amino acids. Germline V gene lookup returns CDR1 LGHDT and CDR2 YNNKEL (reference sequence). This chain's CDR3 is CACSHARRDTDTQYF. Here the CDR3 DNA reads TGTGCCTGCAGCCACGCCCGGCGGGACACAGATACGCAGTATTTT.

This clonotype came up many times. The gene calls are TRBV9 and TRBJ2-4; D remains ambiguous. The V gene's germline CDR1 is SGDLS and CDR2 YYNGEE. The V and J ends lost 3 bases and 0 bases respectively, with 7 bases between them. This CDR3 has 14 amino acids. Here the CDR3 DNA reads TGTGCCAGCAGCGCCACTATAGCCAAAAACATTCAGTACTTC. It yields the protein CASSATIAKNIQYF.

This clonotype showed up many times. The CDR3 coding sequence is TGTGCCATCAGTGAGGGCCGGGGGGCGAATTCACCCCTCCACTTT. Translating gives CAISEGRGANSPLHF. The V and J genes are TRBV10-3 and TRBJ1-6, with D perhaps matching TRBD1 (6 bases). CDR3 length equals 15 residues. V was shortened by 2 bases and J by 7 bases, with 12 bases between the two germline ends. The germline V gene encodes CDR1 ENHRY and CDR2 SYGVKD.

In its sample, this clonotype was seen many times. Here the CDR3 reads CSAISGYTDTQYF. The DNA of the CDR3 is TGCAGTGCTATAAGCGGCTACACAGATACGCAGTATTTT. The rearrangement joins TRBV20-1 to TRBJ2-3, with D maybe TRBD2 (5 bases). V was trimmed by 4 bases and J by 2 bases, leaving 10 bases between them. The CDR3 spans 13 residues. Germline V lookup: CDR1 DFQATT, CDR2 SNEGSKA (reference sequence).

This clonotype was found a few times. CDR3 sequence (DNA): TGCAGTGCTAGAGATCCAAGGGGCCGGGGAGATACGCAGTATTTT. Encoded protein: CSARDPRGRGDTQYF. This sequence joins TRBV20-1 and TRBJ2-3; D may match TRBD1 or TRBD2 (5 bases each). CDR3 length: 15 residues. The ends were cut back, 0 bases at V and 5 bases at J, with 15 bases in the middle. Germline V gene sequence: CDR1 DFQATT, CDR2 SNEGSKA (reference sequence).

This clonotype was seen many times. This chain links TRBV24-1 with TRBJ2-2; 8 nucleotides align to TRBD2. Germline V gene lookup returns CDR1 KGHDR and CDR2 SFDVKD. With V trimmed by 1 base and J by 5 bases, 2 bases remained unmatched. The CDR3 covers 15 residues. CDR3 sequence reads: CATSDFGGGTGELFF. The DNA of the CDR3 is TGTGCCACCAGTGATTTCGGGGGGGGAACCGGGGAGCTGTTTTTT.

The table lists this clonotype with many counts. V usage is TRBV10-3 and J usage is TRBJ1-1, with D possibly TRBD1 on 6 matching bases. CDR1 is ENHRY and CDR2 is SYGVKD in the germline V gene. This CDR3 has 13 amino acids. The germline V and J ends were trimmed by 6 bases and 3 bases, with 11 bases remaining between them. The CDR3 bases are TGTGCCATCAGGACCAGGGGCGACACTGAAGCTTTCTTT. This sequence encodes CAIRTRGDTEAFF.

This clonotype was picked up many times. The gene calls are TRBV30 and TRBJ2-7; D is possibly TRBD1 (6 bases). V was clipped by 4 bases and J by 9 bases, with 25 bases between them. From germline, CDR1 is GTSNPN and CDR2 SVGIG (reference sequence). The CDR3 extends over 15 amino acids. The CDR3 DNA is TGTGCCTGGATATCGGACAGTCCTATCAGTCGAGGGCAGTACTTC. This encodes CAWISDSPISRGQYF.

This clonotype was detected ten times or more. The CDR3 here is CSAGTNRADTQYF. The CDR3 DNA reads TGCAGTGCTGGGACAAACAGGGCGGATACGCAGTATTTT. This rearrangement joins TRBV20-1 to TRBJ2-3; D perhaps matches TRBD1 (6 bases). CDR3 size: 13 residues. V lost 5 bases to trimming and J lost 6 bases, with 15 bases between them. The V gene's germline CDR1 is DFQATT and CDR2 SNEGSKA (reference sequence).

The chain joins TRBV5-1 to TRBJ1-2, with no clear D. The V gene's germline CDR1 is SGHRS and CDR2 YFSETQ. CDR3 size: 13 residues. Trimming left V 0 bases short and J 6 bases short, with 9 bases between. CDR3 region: CASSLAPGNGYTF. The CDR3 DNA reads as TGCGCCAGCAGCTTGGCCCCCGGAAATGGCTACACCTTC.

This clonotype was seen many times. The CDR3 spells CAHSSGISGYSGANVLTF. For the CDR3, the DNA is TGTGCCCACAGCAGCGGGATAAGTGGATACTCTGGGGCCAACGTCCTGACTTTC. The chain couples TRBV7-8 to TRBJ2-6, with 7 bases identical to TRBD2. There are 18 residues in the CDR3. Trimming at V came to 11 bases and at J to 0 bases, leaving 16 bases not matched to a gene. CDR1 is SGHVS and CDR2 is FQNEAQ in the germline V gene.

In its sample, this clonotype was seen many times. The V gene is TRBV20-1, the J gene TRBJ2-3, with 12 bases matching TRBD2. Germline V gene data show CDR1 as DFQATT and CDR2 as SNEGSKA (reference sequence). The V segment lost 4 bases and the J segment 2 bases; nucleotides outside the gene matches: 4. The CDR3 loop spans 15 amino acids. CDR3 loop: CSAKGLAGFTDTQYF. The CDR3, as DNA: TGCAGTGCTAAAGGACTAGCGGGGTTCACAGATACGCAGTATTTT.

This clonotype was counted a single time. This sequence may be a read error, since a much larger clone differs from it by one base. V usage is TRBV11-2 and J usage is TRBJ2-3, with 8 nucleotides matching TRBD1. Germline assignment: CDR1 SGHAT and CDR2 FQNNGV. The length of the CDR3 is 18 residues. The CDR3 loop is CASILVGQGATNTDTQYF. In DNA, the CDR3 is TGTGCCAGCATCTTAGTAGGCCAGGGGGCGACCAACACAGATACGCAGTATTTT. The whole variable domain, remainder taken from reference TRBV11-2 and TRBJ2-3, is EAGVAQSPRYKIIEKRQSVAFWCNPISGHATLYWYQQILGQGPKLLIQFQNNGVVDDSQLPKDRFSAERLKGVDSTLKIQPAKLEDSAVYLCASILVGQGATNTDTQYFGPGTRLTVL.

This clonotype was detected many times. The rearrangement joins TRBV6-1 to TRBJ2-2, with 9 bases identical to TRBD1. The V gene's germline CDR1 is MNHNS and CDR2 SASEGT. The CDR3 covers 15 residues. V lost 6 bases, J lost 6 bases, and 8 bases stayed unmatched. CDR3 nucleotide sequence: TGTGCCAGCAGCCACGGGACAGGGCTGGCCGGGGAGCTGTTTTTT. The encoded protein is CASSHGTGLAGELFF.

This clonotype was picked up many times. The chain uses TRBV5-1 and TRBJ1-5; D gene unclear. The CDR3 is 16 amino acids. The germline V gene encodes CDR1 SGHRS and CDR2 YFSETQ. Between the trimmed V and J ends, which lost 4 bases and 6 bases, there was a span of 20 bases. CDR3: CASSPEGSGGRQPQHF. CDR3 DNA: TGCGCCAGCAGCCCGGAAGGGTCCGGTGGCCGTCAGCCCCAGCATTTT.

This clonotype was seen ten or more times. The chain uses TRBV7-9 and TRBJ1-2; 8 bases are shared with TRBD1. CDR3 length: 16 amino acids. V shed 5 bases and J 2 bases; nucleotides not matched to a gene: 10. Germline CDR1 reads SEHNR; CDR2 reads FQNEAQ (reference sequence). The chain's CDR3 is CASSTTRTGMNYGYTF. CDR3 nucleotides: TGTGCCAGCAGCACGACCCGGACAGGGATGAACTATGGCTACACCTTC.

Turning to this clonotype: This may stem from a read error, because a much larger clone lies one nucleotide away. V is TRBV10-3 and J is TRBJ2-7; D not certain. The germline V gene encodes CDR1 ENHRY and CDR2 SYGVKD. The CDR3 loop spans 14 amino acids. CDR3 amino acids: CAISDQVGSYEQHF. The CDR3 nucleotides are TGTGCCATCAGTGACCAGGTAGGCTCCTACGAGCAGCACTTC.

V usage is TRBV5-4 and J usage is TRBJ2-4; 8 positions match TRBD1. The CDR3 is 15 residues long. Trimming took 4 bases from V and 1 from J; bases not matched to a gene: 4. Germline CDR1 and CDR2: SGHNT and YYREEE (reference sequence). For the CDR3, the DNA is TGTGCCAGCAGCCTCAACAGGGGGGCCAAAAACATTCAGTACTTC. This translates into CASSLNRGAKNIQYF.

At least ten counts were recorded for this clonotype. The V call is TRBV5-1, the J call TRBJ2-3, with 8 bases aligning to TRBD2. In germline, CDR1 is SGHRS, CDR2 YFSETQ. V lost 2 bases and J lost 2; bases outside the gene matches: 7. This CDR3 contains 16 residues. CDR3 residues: CASSLLAGSSTDTQYF. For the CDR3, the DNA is TGCGCCAGCAGCTTATTAGCGGGGTCTTCCACAGATACGCAGTATTTT.